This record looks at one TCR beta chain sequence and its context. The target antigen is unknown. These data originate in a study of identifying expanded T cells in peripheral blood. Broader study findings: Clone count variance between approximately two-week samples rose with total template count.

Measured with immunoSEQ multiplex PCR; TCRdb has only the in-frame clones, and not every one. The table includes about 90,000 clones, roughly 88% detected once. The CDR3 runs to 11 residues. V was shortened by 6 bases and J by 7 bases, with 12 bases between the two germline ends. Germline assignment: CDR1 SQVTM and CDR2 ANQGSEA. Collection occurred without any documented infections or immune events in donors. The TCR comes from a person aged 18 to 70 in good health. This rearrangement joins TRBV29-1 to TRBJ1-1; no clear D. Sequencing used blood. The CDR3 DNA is TGCAGCGTGGAACAGCCAGATGAAGCTTTCTTT. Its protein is CSVEQPDEAFF.